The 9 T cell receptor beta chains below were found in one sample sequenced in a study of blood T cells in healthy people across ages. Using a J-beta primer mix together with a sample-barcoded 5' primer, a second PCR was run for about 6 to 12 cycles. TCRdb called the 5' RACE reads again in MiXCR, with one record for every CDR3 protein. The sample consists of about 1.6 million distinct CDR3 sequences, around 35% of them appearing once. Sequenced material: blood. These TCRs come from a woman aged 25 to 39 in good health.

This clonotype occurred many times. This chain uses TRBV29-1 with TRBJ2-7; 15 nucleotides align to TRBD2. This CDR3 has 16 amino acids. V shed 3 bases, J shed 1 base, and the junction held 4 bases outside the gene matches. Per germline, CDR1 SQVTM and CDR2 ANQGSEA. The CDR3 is CSVEGLAGGRSYEQYF. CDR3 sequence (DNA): TGCAGCGTTGAGGGACTAGCGGGGGGAAGGTCCTACGAGCAGTACTTC.

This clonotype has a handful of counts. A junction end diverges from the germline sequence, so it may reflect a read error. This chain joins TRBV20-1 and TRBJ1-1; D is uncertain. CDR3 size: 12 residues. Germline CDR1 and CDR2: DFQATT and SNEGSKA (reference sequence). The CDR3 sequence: CRARTGNTEAFF. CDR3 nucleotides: TGCAGGGCTAGAACGGGGAACACTGAAGCTTTCTTT.

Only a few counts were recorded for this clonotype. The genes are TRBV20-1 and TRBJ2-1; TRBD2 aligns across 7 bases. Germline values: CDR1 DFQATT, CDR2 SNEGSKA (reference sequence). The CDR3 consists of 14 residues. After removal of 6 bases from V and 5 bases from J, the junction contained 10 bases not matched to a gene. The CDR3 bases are TGCAGTGCATTTCCGGGACTACCTAACAATGAGCAGTTCTTC. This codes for CSAFPGLPNNEQFF.

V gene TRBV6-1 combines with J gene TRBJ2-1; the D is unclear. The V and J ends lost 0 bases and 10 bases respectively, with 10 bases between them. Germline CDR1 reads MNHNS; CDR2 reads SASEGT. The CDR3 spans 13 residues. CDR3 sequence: CASSEAYPAEQFF. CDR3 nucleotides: TGTGCCAGCAGTGAAGCATATCCGGCCGAGCAGTTCTTC.

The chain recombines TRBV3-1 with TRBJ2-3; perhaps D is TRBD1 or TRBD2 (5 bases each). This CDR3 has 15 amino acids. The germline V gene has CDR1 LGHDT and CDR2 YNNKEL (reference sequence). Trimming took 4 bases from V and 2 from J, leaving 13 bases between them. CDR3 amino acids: CASSLVNGATDTQYF. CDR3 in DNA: TGTGCCAGCAGCCTAGTTAACGGGGCCACAGATACGCAGTATTTT.

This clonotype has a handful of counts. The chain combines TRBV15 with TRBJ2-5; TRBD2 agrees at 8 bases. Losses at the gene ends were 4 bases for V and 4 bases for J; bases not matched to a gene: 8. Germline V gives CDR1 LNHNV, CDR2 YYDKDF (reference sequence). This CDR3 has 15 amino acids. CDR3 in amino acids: CATSNLERGRETQYF. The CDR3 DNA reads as TGTGCCACCAGCAACCTAGAGCGGGGGCGAGAGACCCAGTACTTC.

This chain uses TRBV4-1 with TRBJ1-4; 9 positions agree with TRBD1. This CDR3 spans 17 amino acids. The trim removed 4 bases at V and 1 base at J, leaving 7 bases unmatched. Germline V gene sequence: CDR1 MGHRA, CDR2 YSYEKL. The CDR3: CASSREQGARTNEKLFF. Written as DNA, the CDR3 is TGCGCCAGCAGCCGGGAACAGGGGGCGCGAACTAATGAAAAACTGTTTTTT.

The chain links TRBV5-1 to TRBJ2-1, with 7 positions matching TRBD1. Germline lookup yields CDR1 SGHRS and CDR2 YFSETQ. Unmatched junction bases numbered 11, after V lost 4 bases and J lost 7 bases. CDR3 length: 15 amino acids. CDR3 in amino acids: CASSLRDSSLNEQFF. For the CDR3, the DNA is TGCGCCAGCAGCCTCCGGGACAGTTCTCTAAATGAGCAGTTCTTC.

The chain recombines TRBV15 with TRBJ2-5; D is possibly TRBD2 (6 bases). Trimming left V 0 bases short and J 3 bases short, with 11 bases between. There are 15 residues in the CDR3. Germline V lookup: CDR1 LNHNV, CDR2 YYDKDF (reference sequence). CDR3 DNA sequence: TGTGCCACCAGCAGAGACCGGGACTCCAAAGAGACCCAGTACTTC. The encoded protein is CATSRDRDSKETQYF.